A single sample gave rise to the 6 T cell receptor beta chains below, sequenced in a study of T cell clonality in common variable immunodeficiency (dated by TCRdb to about 2015). Libraries were prepared through the immunoSEQ multiplex PCR assay. TCRdb stores this immuneACCESS table with in-frame sequences only. Part of the clones is absent; in the studies checked, under half of the shortfall reflects unresolved V genes, and no reason is known for the rest. Here the sample lists 50,000 or so clones, none seen once only. Jointly, the top ten make up around 3.2% of the sample. Sequencing used peripheral blood mononuclear cells. The receptor set was obtained from a person aged 18 to 70 in good health.

As for this clone: The read ends 3 residues early relative to the CDR3; the germline J gene fills the gap. The V gene is TRBV6-1, the J gene TRBJ2-7, with D unresolved. Germline assignment: CDR1 MNHNS and CDR2 SASEGT. This CDR3 contains 11 residues. V lost 4 bases to trimming and J lost 3 bases, with 4 bases between them. The part of the CDR3 DNA that was read is TGTGCCAGCAGTGCTATCTACGAG. Translating it yields CASSAIYE. The whole CDR3 protein is CASSAIYEQYF.

The sample holds many counts of this clone. The CDR3 end falls 3 residues outside the read, so it is completed with the germline J gene. V usage is TRBV11-2 and J usage is TRBJ2-7; possibly TRBD1 for D (5 bases). The CDR3 is made up of 15 amino acids. Germline V gene lookup returns CDR1 SGHAT and CDR2 FQNNGV. Deletions cut 6 bases from V and 2 bases from J, with 17 bases between. CDR3 DNA (partial): TGTGCCAGCAGGAGACAGAGCCTATTGACCTACGAG. Translating it yields CASRRQSLLTYE. The CDR3, in full, reads CASRRQSLLTYEQYF. Full variable domain (missing parts from reference TRBV11-2 and TRBJ2-7): EAGVAQSPRYKIIEKRQSVAFWCNPISGHATLYWYQQILGQGPKLLIQFQNNGVVDDSQLPKDRFSAERLKGVDSTLKIQPAKLEDSAVYLCASRRQSLLTYEQYFGPGTRLTVT.

This clone has only a few counts. The observed sequence ends 3 residues before the CDR3 terminus, with the missing tail filled in from the germline J gene. V is TRBV30 and J is TRBJ1-2, with unresolved D. CDR3 length equals 11 residues. Germline V gene data show CDR1 as GTSNPN and CDR2 as SVGIG (reference sequence). The part of the CDR3 DNA that was read is TGTGCCTGGAGTGTGATTCTATAC. Translated, it gives CAWSVILY. In full, the CDR3 reads CAWSVILYYTF.

Concerning this clone: The CDR3 goes on 3 residues after the read ends, and that part is filled in from the germline J gene. V gene TRBV13 combines with J gene TRBJ2-7; 10 bases agree with TRBD2. After removal of 3 bases from V and 1 base from J, the junction contained 0 bases not matched to a gene. The germline CDR1 and CDR2 sequences are PRHDT and FYEKMQ (reference sequence). CDR3 length: 14 amino acids. CDR3 DNA, as far as it was read: TGTGCCAGCAGCTTGACTAGCGGGTCCTACGAG. Its protein product is CASSLTSGSYE. The CDR3 as a whole reads CASSLTSGSYEQYF.

This clone was found many times. The read terminates 3 residues ahead of where the CDR3 ends, so the germline J gene completes it. The rearrangement uses TRBV19 and TRBJ2-7; D is perhaps TRBD2 (6 bases). Trimming left V 3 bases short and J 5 bases short, with 14 bases between. Germline loops: CDR1 LNHDA, CDR2 SQIVND (reference sequence). The CDR3 runs 14 residues. The sequenced part of the CDR3 DNA is TGTGCCAGTAGTATGCAACCTAGCGCCGACGAG. Amino acid sequence: CASSMQPSADE. In full, the CDR3 is CASSMQPSADEQYF.

This clone showed up many times. Incomplete CDR3 DNA: TGCAGCGCTTCCTTTACAGGGGGCTACGAG. Amino acid sequence: CSASFTGGYE. The whole CDR3 sequence is CSASFTGGYEQYF. The rearrangement joins TRBV20-1 to TRBJ2-7; 8 bases are shared with TRBD1. The sequenced fragment ends 3 residues before the CDR3 boundary, so the rest is inferred from the germline J gene. The length of the CDR3 is 13 residues. Looked up from germline, CDR1 is DFQATT and CDR2 is SNEGSKA (reference sequence).